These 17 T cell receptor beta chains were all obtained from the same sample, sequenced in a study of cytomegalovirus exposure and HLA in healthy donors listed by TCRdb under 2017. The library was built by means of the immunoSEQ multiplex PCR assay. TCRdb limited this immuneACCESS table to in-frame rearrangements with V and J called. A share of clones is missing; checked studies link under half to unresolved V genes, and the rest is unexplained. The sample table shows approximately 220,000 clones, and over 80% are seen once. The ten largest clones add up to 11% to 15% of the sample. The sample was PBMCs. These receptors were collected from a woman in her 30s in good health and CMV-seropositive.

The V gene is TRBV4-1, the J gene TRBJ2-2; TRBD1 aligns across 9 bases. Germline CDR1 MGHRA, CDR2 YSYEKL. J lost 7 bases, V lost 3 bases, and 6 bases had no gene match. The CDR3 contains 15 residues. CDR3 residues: CASSQRTGAGGELFF. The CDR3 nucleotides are TGCGCCAGCAGCCAGCGGACAGGGGCCGGCGGGGAGCTGTTTTTT.

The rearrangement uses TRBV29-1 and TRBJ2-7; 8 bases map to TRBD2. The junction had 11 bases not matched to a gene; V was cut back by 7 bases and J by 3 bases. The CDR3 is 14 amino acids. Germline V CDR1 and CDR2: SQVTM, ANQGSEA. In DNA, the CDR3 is TGCAGCGCTTCACTAGCGGAGGGACGCTACGAGCAGTACTTC. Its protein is CSASLAEGRYEQYF.

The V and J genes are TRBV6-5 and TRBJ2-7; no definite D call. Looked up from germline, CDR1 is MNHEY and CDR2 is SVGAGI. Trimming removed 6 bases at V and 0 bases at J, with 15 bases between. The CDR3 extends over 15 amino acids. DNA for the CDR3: TGTGCCAGCAGCTCCCGTCGCTCGCCCTCCTACGAGCAGTACTTC. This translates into CASSSRRSPSYEQYF.

The CDR3 region has the DNA TGTGCCAGCAGCTCGGGACTTAGCTCCTACAATGAGCAGTTCTTC. Its translation is CASSSGLSSYNEQFF. This sequence joins TRBV7-2 and TRBJ2-1; perhaps TRBD2 as D (6 bases). CDR1 SGHTA and CDR2 FQGNSA come from the germline V gene. The CDR3 runs to 15 residues. V gave up 4 bases and J gave up 0 bases, with 10 bases separating them.

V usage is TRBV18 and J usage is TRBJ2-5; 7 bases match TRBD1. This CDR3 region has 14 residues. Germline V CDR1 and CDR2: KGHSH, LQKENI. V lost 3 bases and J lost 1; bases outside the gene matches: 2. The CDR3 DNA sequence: TGTGCCAGCTCACCGGGACAGATCCAAGAGACCCAGTACTTC. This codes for CASSPGQIQETQYF. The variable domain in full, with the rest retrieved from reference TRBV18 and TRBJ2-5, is NAGVMQNPRHLVRRRGQEARLRCSPMKGHSHVYWYRQLPEEGLKFMVYLQKENIIDESGMPKERFSAEFPKEGPSILRIQQVVRGDSAAYFCASSPGQIQETQYFGPGTRLLVL.

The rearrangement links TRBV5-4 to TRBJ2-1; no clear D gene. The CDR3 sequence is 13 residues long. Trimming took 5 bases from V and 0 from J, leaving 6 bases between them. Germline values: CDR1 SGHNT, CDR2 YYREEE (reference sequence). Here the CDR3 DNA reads TGTGCCAGCAGTCCGAACTCCTACAATGAGCAGTTCTTC. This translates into CASSPNSYNEQFF. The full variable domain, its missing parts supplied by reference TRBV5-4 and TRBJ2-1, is ETGVTQSPTHLIKTRGQQVTLRCSSQSGHNTVSWYQQALGQGPQFIFQYYREEENGRGNFPPRFSGLQFPNYSSELNVNALELDDSALYLCASSPNSYNEQFFGPGTRLTVL.

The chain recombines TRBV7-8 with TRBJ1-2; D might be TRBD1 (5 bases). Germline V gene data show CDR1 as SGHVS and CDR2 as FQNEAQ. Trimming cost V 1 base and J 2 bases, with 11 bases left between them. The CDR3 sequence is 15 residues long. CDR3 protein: CASSLGGRPNYGYTF. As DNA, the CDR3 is TGTGCCAGCAGCTTAGGGGGACGGCCCAACTATGGCTACACCTTC.

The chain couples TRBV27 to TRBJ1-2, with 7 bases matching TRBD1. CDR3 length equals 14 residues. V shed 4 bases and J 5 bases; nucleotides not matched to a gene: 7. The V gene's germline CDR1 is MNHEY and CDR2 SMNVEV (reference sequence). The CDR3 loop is CASSSRQGGYGYTF. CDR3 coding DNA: TGTGCCAGCAGTTCCCGACAGGGTGGATATGGCTACACCTTC.

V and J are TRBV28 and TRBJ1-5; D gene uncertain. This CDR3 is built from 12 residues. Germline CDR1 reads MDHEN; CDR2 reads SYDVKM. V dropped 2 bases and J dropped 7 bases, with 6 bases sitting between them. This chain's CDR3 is CASSLGVQPQHF. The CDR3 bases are TGTGCCAGCAGTTTAGGAGTGCAGCCCCAGCATTTT.

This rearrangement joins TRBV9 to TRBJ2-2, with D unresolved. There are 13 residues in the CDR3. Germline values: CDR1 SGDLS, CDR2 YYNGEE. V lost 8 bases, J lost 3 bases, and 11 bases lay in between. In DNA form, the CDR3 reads TGTGCCAGTCGCCATCTAGACACCGGGGAGCTGTTTTTT. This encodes CASRHLDTGELFF.

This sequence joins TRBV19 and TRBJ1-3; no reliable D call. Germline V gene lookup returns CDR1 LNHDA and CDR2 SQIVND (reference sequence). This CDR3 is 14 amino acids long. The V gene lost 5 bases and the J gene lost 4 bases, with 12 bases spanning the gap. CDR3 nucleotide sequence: TGTGCCAGTAGTCCGGGATTTATGGGAAACACCATATATTTT. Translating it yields CASSPGFMGNTIYF.

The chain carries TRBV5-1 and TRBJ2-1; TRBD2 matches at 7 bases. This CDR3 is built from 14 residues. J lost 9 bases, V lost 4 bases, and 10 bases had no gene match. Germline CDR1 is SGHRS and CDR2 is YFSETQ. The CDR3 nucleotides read TGCGCCAGCAGCCTCGGGCGGGAGCGGGGTGAGCAGTTCTTC. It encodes CASSLGRERGEQFF.

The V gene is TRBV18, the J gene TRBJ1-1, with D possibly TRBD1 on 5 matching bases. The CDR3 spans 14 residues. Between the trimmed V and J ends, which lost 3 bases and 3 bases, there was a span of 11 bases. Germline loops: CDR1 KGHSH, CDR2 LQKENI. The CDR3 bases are TGTGCCAGCTCACCCGGGGCGCAGGACACTGAAGCTTTCTTT. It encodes CASSPGAQDTEAFF.

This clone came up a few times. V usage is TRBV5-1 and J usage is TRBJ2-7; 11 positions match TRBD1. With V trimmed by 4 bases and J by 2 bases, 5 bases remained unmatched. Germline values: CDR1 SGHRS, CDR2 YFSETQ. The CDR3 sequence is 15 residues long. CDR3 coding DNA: TGCGCCAGCAGCGAGTCGGGACAGGGGGCCTACGAGCAGTACTTC. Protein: CASSESGQGAYEQYF.

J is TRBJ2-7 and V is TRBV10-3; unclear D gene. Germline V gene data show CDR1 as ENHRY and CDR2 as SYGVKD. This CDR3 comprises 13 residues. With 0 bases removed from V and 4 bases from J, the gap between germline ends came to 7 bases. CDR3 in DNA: TGTGCCATCAGTGAGTCAAAAGGGTACGAGCAGTACTTC. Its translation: CAISESKGYEQYF.

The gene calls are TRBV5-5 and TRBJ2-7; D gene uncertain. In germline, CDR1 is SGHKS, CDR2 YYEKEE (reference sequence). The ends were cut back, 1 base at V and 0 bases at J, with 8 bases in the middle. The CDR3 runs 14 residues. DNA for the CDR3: TGTGCCAGCAGCTTGTCCAGGACCTCCTACGAGCAGTACTTC. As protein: CASSLSRTSYEQYF.

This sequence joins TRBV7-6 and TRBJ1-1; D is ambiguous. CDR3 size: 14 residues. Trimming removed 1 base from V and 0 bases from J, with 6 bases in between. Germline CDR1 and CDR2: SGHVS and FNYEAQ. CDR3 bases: TGTGCCAGCAGCTTAGGGGTAGTGAACACTGAAGCTTTCTTT. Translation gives CASSLGVVNTEAFF.